Sequencing of this T cell receptor beta chain was carried out in a study of prognosis after radiotherapy for stage I lung cancer. Study details: The 13 male and more than five female patients were aged about 50 to 85, median roughly 70 years. Regarding the study as a whole: The question of whether the expanded TCR clones were tumor-specific was not determined. Once stereotactic body radiation therapy had been given, unique TCR clone counts fell, with a median of around 10,000 versus 6,900.

Genomic DNA served as the source from which two-round multiplex PCR generated TCR beta CDR3 amplicons. TRBV and TRBJ genes each had their own specific primers in first-round PCR. TCRdb used MiXCR to reprocess the multiplex PCR reads, holding one entry per CDR3 protein. This table has roughly 20,000 distinct CDR3 sequences, 55% appearing once. By sample fraction, this clonotype is medium-sized. The antigen is undetermined. The CDR3 length is 14 residues. Trimming stripped 8 bases from V and 2 bases from J, with 16 bases between. The germline gives CDR1 SNHLY, CDR2 FYNNEI. The chain carries TRBV2 and TRBJ2-7; no reliable D call. This receptor was identified in a donor at least 50 years old with non-small cell lung cancer. Source: PBMCs, taken before or after stereotactic body radiation therapy (not recorded which). CDR3 in amino acids: CASSPAANTYEQYF. CDR3 DNA sequence: TGTGCCAGCTCCCCCGCGGCCAATACCTACGAGCAGTACTTC.